Shown below are 5 T cell receptor beta chains from a single sample sequenced in a study of cytomegalovirus exposure and HLA in healthy donors. TCRdb keeps only in-frame clones here, not all; method: immunoSEQ multiplex PCR. Of around 150,000 clones in the sample, around nine tenths were seen once. Sample: PBMCs. The receptors come from a woman aged 18 to 35 in good health and CMV-seropositive.

The gene calls are TRBV15 and TRBJ2-2, with TRBD1 matching over 8 bases. Trimming removed 3 bases from V and 5 bases from J; junction bases left unmatched: 11. CDR1 is LNHNV, CDR2 YYDKDF, per germline (reference sequence). The CDR3 is 17 residues long. The CDR3 sequence: CATSRDKTGGGTGELFF. In DNA, the CDR3 is TGTGCCACCAGCAGGGATAAAACAGGGGGTGGTACCGGGGAGCTGTTTTTT. Combining the CDR3 with reference TRBV15 and TRBJ2-2 gives the whole variable domain DAMVIQNPRYQVTQFGKPVTLSCSQTLNHNVMYWYQQKSSQAPKLLFHYYDKDFNNEADTPDNFQSRRPNTSFCFLDIRSPGLGDTAMYLCATSRDKTGGGTGELFFGEGSRLTVL.

The rearrangement links TRBV30 to TRBJ2-5; D may be TRBD1 (5 bases). Deletions cut 8 bases from V and 2 bases from J, with 9 bases between. The CDR3 is 11 amino acids. Germline V gives CDR1 GTSNPN, CDR2 SVGIG (reference sequence). CDR3: CATGEQETQYF. The CDR3 nucleotides are TGTGCCACAGGAGAACAAGAGACCCAGTACTTC. Complete variable domain (other parts from reference TRBV30 and TRBJ2-5): SQTIHQWPATLVQPVGSPLSLECTVEGTSNPNLYWYRQAAGRGLQLLFYSVGIGQISSEVPQNLSASRPQDRQFILSSKKLLLSDSGFYLCATGEQETQYFGPGTRLLVL.

This clone showed up just a few times. The rearrangement uses TRBV5-4 and TRBJ2-7, with a weak D call TRBD1 (6 bases). Trimming left V 0 bases short and J 3 bases short, with 10 bases between. Germline loops: CDR1 SGHNT, CDR2 YYREEE (reference sequence). This CDR3 region has 14 residues. The CDR3: CASSLAGGIYEQYF. In DNA form, the CDR3 reads TGTGCCAGCAGCTTGGCTGGGGGCATCTACGAGCAGTACTTC.

This chain joins TRBV9 and TRBJ2-3, with TRBD2 identical over 9 bases. The germline V gene encodes CDR1 SGDLS and CDR2 YYNGEE. The J segment lost 4 bases and the V segment lost 1 base, leaving 7 bases of the junction unmatched. CDR3 length: 16 residues. Here the CDR3 DNA reads TGTGCCAGCAGCGTATATCGCGGGGGGGTAGCAGATACGCAGTATTTT. It yields the protein CASSVYRGGVADTQYF.

V and J are TRBV15 and TRBJ2-5; D unclear. V dropped 5 bases and J dropped 0 bases, with 7 bases sitting between them. Per the germline V gene, CDR1 is LNHNV and CDR2 is YYDKDF (reference sequence). CDR3 length: 13 residues. CDR3 bases: TGTGCCACCAGCCCCAGGTACCAAGAGACCCAGTACTTC. As protein: CATSPRYQETQYF.